This T cell receptor beta chain was documented in a study of blood T cell repertoires in COVID-19. A few counts support this clone. In the source study's methods: Using reference gene primer amplification, nucleated cell counts were estimated. Libraries were prepared by immunoSEQ multiplex PCR; TCRdb keeps only in-frame clonotypes and omits some of them. V, J and clone size are taken as reported in that table, and D and trimming were inferred from the DNA itself. Seen here are around 250,000 clones, approximately 89% observed once, and the top ten hold approximately 1.2%. Trimming cost V 0 bases and J 3 bases, with 13 bases left between them. CDR1 and CDR2 (germline): SGHRS, YFSETQ. This CDR3 contains 15 residues.

This TCR came from a woman aged 40 to 55 with acute COVID-19. The sequenced material came from PBMCs or T cells enriched from blood (not recorded which). This chain joins TRBV5-1 and TRBJ2-7; D uncertain. The CDR3 protein is CASSLVASSIYEQYV. The CDR3 nucleotides are TGCGCCAGCAGCTTGGTGGCCAGTTCGATCTACGAGCAGTACGTC.